This T cell receptor (beta chain) was sequenced in a study of blood T cell repertoires in COVID-19 (dated by TCRdb to the early 2020s). The study in broad terms: The collaborator samples originated in the United States, Italy and Spain and spanned the acute and convalescent phases of COVID-19. The material from the prospective study consisted of cDNA or gDNA derived from T cells, B-cell-depleted T cells, or PBMCs. The dataset comprised deeply sampled blood TCRbeta repertoires from subjects exposed to, actively infected with, or recovered from COVID-19. The repertoires were released in a freely available public database intended as a resource for research on the immune response to SARS-CoV-2. The samples were drawn from two sources: the first 160 participants of the ongoing ImmuneRACE study, and 950 to 1,500 subjects contributed by 6 global collaborators. Sample metadata almost always included a de-identified subject ID, COVID-19 status, age in years and sex. Where HLA class I and class II types were available, the types were taken from metadata supplied by the sample provider, not from assay-based typing. What the work shows at the level of the full study, not this receptor alone: How much clinical and demographic metadata was included differed by source and by participant, and the metadata was provided uncurated.

Another Seattle source contributed samples from volunteer blood donors who had recovered from COVID-19. Whole blood was collected in K2EDTA tubes by collaborating institutions according to the institutions' own protocols. Collaborator samples were shipped for TCRbeta analysis as frozen whole blood, isolated PBMCs, or DNA extracted from either sample type. TCRbeta CDR3 regions were amplified from genomic DNA by means of the immunoSEQ Assay, a bias-controlled multiplex PCR. Per the source publication's procedure: Within the assay, amplification of reference gene primers was used to estimate how many nucleated cells each sample contained. Sequence reads were collapsed and filtered to measure the absolute abundance of every unique TCRbeta CDR3 rearrangement. Productive Simpson clonality was computed per sample as the square root of Simpson's diversity index over productive rearrangements. TCRdb stores this immuneACCESS table with in-frame sequences only. Part of the clones is absent; in the studies checked, under half of the shortfall reflects unresolved V genes, and no reason is known for the rest. D and trimming were read from the DNA, whereas the V and J calls and clone size are those reported in that table. The sample table contains more than 250,000 clones; only one count was recorded for approximately 83% of them. The ten most abundant clones make up 2.1% of the sample.

In the case of this clone: Its antigen is still unknown. Per-nucleotide qualities are absent, and no much larger clonotype sits a single base away.

Sequences were obtained from peripheral blood. This clonotype was sampled from a woman in her twenties or thirties who had recovered from COVID-19.

The nucleotides read TGTGCCAGCAGCCCGGACAGTTCCAATCAGCCCCAGCATTTT. The translation is CASSPDSSNQPQHF. The V gene is TRBV7-2 and the J gene is TRBJ1-5; 6 matching bases give a weak D call of TRBD1. V gives up 5 bases and J gives up 3 bases, and the segment between their germline ends measures 11 bases. There are 14 amino acids in the CDR3, from cysteine to phenylalanine inclusive. Kept here is only the CDR3 DNA, which spans 42 bases and is read in frame from base 1. Per the germline V gene, SGHTA is the CDR1 and FQGNSA is the CDR2. Here the CDR3 is joined to the reference TRBV7-2 and TRBJ1-5 genes, and the full variable domain is: GAGVSQSPSNKVTEKGKDVELRCDPISGHTALYWYRQSLGQGLEFLIYFQGNSAPDKSGLPSDRFSAERTGGSVSTLTIQRTQQEDSAVYLCASSPDSSNQPQHFGDGTRLSIL.